This TCR beta chain emerged from a study of OX40 agonist ivuxolimab in advanced cancers. Overall study context: Partial responses were observed in three patients, of whom one had hepatocellular carcinoma and two had cutaneous melanoma.

The CDR3 contains 11 residues. Germline CDR1 reads GTSNPN; CDR2 reads SVGIG (reference sequence). The ends were cut back, 3 bases at V and 4 bases at J, with 4 bases in the middle. This table comes from immunoSEQ multiplex PCR, and its TCRdb copy is limited to in-frame clones, with some not included. In the table there are approximately 99,000 clones, about 90% of which are singletons. The investigators sampled blood at baseline, at cycle 4 day 1, and at cycle 7 day 1. This chain joins TRBV30 and TRBJ2-1; D is unresolved. The sequence was collected from an adult with an advanced solid tumor such as melanoma, head and neck, liver or kidney cancer. The sequenced sample was CD4+ or CD8+ T cells sorted from blood, obtained in a trial of the OX40 agonist ivuxolimab. The CDR3 sequence is CAWRTYNEQFF. In DNA, the CDR3 is TGTGCCTGGAGGACTTACAATGAGCAGTTCTTC.